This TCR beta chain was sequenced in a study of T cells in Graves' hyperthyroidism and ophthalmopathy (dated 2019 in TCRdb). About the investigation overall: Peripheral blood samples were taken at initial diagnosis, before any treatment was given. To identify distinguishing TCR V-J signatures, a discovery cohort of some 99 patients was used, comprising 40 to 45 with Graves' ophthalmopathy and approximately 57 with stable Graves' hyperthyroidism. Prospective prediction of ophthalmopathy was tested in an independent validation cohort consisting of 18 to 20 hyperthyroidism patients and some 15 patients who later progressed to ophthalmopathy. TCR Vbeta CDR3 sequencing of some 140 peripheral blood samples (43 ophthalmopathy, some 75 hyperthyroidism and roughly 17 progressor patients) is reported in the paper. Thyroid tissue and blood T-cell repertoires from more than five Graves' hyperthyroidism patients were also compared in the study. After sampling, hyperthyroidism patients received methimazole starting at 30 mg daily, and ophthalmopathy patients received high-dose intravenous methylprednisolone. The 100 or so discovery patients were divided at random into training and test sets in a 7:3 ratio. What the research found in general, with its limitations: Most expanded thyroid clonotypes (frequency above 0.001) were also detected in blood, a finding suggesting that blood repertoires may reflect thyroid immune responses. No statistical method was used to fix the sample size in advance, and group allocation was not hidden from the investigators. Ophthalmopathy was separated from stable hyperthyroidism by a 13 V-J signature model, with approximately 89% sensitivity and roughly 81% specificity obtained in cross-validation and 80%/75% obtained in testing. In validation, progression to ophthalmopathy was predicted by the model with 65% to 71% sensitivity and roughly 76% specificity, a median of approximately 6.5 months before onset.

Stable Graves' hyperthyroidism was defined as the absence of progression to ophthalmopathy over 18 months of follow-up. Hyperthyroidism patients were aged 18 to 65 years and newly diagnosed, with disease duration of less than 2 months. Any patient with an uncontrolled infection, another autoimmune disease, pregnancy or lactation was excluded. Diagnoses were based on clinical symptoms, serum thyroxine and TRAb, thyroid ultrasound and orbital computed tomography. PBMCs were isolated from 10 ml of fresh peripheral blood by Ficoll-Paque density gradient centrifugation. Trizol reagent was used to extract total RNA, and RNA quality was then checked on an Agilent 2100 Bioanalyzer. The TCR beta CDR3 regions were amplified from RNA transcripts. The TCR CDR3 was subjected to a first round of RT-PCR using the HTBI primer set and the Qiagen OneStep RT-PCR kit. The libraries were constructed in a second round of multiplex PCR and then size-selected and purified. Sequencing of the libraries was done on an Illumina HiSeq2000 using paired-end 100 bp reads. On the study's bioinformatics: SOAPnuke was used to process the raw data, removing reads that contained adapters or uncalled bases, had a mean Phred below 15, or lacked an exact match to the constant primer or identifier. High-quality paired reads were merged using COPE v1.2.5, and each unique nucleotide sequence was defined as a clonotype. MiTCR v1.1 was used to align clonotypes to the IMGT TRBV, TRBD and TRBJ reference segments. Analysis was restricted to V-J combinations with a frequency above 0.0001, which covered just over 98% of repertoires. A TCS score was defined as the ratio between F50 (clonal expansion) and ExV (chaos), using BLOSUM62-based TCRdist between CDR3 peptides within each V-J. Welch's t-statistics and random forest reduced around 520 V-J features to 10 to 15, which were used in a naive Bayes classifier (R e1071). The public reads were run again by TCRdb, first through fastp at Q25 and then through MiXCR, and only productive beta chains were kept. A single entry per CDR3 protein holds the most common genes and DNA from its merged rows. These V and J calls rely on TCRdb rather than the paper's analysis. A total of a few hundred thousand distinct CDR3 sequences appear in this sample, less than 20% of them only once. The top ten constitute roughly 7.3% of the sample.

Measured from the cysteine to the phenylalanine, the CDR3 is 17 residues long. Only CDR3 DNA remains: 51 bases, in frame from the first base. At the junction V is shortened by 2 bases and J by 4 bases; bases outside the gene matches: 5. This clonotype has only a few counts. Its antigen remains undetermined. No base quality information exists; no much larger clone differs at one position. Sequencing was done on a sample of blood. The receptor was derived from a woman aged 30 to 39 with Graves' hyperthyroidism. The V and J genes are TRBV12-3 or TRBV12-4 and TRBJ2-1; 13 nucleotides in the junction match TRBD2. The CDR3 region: CASSLKRGLAGYNEQFF. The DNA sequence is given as TGTGCCAGCAGTTTAAAAAGGGGACTAGCGGGGTACAATGAGCAGTTCTTC.